This passage covers 14 T cell receptor beta chains from one sample sequenced in a study of T cell repertoires in cytomegalovirus infection. No cognate antigen is known for these TCRs. MiXCR, applied by TCRdb to the reads, yields one record per CDR3 protein. The data show fewer than 900,000 distinct CDR3 sequences, 25% to 35% seen once. The sample consisted of cultured CD8+ T cells from PBMCs, taken from culture after CMV antigen stimulation. These receptors were collected from a human donor in good health (CMV status not recorded). Some clones in this sample may be carry-over from other donors' samples.

In its sample, this clonotype was seen a few times. The J gene is TRBJ2-2, the V gene TRBV5-6; possibly TRBD1 for D (6 bases). With 3 bases removed from V and 5 bases from J, the gap between germline ends came to 20 bases. This CDR3 is 17 amino acids long. Germline CDR1 and CDR2: SGHDT and YYEEEE. CDR3 protein: CASSSDERGLWTGELFF. CDR3 bases: TGTGCCAGCAGCTCGGACGAGAGGGGGTTGTGGACCGGGGAGCTGTTTTTT.

The chain employs TRBV7-4 and TRBJ2-7; D could derive from TRBD1 or TRBD2 (5 bases each). Germline V gene data show CDR1 as SGHVT and CDR2 as SQSDAQ. V lost 2 bases and J 2 bases, leaving 10 bases between the germline ends. The CDR3 runs 14 residues. This CDR3 reads CASSLQGRPYEQYF. The CDR3, as DNA: TGTGCCAGCAGCTTACAGGGACGACCCTACGAGCAGTACTTC.

This clonotype was counted at least ten times. The V and J genes are TRBV7-8 and TRBJ1-2; 7 bases are a match to TRBD1. This CDR3 is 16 amino acids long. Trimming took 2 bases from V and 6 from J; bases not matched to a gene: 12. Germline V gene lookup returns CDR1 SGHVS and CDR2 FQNEAQ. The CDR3 loop is CASSLLVDRALDGYTF. CDR3 nucleotides: TGTGCCAGCAGCTTACTGGTCGACAGGGCCCTTGATGGCTACACCTTC.

This clonotype has more than one count but fewer than ten. This CDR3 is CASSLGLAFTDTQYF. The CDR3 coding sequence is TGTGCCAGCAGCTTGGGACTAGCCTTCACAGATACGCAGTATTTT. V is TRBV7-6 and J is TRBJ2-3; 9 bases line up with TRBD2. This CDR3 region has 15 residues. In germline, CDR1 is SGHVS, CDR2 FNYEAQ. Trimming cost V 3 bases and J 2 bases; bases outside gene matches: 3.

The V gene is TRBV12-3 or TRBV12-4, the J gene TRBJ2-7; 8 bases map to TRBD1. Trimming removed 8 bases from V and 0 bases from J; junction bases left unmatched: 6. The CDR3 is made up of 14 amino acids. DNA for the CDR3: TGTGCCAGCGGATGGACAGGGAGCTCCTACGAGCAGTACTTC. As protein: CASGWTGSSYEQYF.

The chain links TRBV5-1 to TRBJ2-3; D uncertain. V gave up 0 bases and J gave up 4 bases, with 12 bases separating them. Germline CDR1 and CDR2: SGHRS and YFSETQ. This CDR3 contains 15 residues. The CDR3 reads CASSLARNRSDTQYF. In DNA form, the CDR3 reads TGCGCCAGCAGCTTGGCCCGTAACCGCTCAGATACGCAGTATTTT.

The V and J genes are TRBV6-5 and TRBJ2-5, with TRBD2 identical over 8 bases. Germline CDR1 is MNHEY and CDR2 is SVGAGI. The V and J ends lost 2 bases and 5 bases, in that order; junction bases with no gene match: 10. This CDR3 is 16 amino acids long. The CDR3 loop is CASSYRGLVQRETQYF. CDR3 DNA sequence: TGTGCCAGCAGTTACAGGGGACTAGTCCAGCGTGAGACCCAGTACTTC.

The rearrangement uses TRBV5-8 and TRBJ1-5, with TRBD1 identical over 7 bases. The germline gives CDR1 SGHTS, CDR2 YDEGEE. The CDR3 has 16 amino acids. V was pared by 4 bases and J by 3 bases, with 10 bases of the junction left unmatched. The DNA for the CDR3 is TGTGCCAGCAGCAAGCCCGGGACAGCAAACAATCAGCCCCAGCATTTT. This sequence encodes CASSKPGTANNQPQHF.

DNA for the CDR3: TGCGCCAGCGTTCTAGCGGGGGGGCCCCGAGGCACCGGGGAGCTGTTTTTT. Its protein product is CASVLAGGPRGTGELFF. V usage is TRBV10-2 and J usage is TRBJ2-2, with 12 bases identical to TRBD2. J was trimmed by 4 bases and V by 8 bases; bases with no gene match: 11. Germline-derived CDR1 and CDR2 are WSHSY and SAAADI. This CDR3 has 17 residues.

There are a few counts of this clonotype. The chain carries TRBV6-6 and TRBJ1-2, with TRBD1 matching over 7 bases. CDR1 is MNHNY and CDR2 is SVGAGI in the germline V gene (reference sequence). Losses at the gene ends were 2 bases for V and 13 bases for J; bases not matched to a gene: 4. The CDR3 has 11 residues. The CDR3, as DNA: TGTGCCAGCAGTTACGGACAGGCGACCACCTTC. Translation gives CASSYGQATTF.

This clonotype was seen ten or more times. The V gene is TRBV7-8, the J gene TRBJ2-1, with D maybe TRBD2 (5 bases). V was cut by 5 bases and J by 7 bases, with 15 bases left in between. The CDR3 is 14 amino acids. CDR1 and CDR2 (germline): SGHVS, FQNEAQ. In nucleotides, the CDR3 is TGTGCCAGCAGCCTTGCGGGTGGGGTAAATGAGCAGTTCTTC. Translated, it gives CASSLAGGVNEQFF.

CDR3 in DNA: TGTGCCATCCCCAGGGACAGGGATTTTGACACCGGGGAGCTGTTTTTT. Protein product: CAIPRDRDFDTGELFF. The chain uses TRBV13 and TRBJ2-2; 9 bases fit TRBD1. Trimming at V came to 10 bases and at J to 3 bases, leaving 12 bases not matched to a gene. This CDR3 contains 16 residues. Germline loops: CDR1 PRHDT, CDR2 FYEKMQ (reference sequence).

This clonotype has a handful of counts. This chain uses TRBV20-1 with TRBJ1-3; D call uncertain. Trimming removed 0 bases at V and 1 base at J, with 19 bases between. Looked up from germline, CDR1 is DFQATT and CDR2 is SNEGSKA (reference sequence). The CDR3 contains 18 residues. The CDR3 region has the DNA TGCAGTGCTAGAGATATACGAGGAGATGATGGGTCTGGAAACACCATATATTTT. Protein: CSARDIRGDDGSGNTIYF.

This clonotype has a handful of counts. This chain links TRBV7-9 with TRBJ2-1, with no clear D. V was pared by 5 bases and J by 8 bases, with 16 bases between. Germline loops: CDR1 SEHNR, CDR2 FQNEAQ (reference sequence). The CDR3 runs 14 residues. CDR3 region: CASSPVIRIDEQFF. CDR3 in DNA: TGTGCCAGCAGCCCGGTTATAAGGATCGATGAGCAGTTCTTC.